This TCR beta chain is from a study of shared clonotypes between healthy human individuals. Original methodology: ImmunoSEQ output lacked quality scores and full-length reads, limiting matched filtering. Some clones are missing from TCRdb's copy, which holds only in-frame ones; the method was immunoSEQ multiplex PCR. V and J calls and clone size are given by that table; D and trimming were obtained from the DNA. In the table there are some 1.1 million clones, around 77% of which are singletons. With regard to this clone: Its target is not known.

Study-level points and caveats: The naive CD4 repertoires of a few donors were compared, and roughly 5% of clonotypes were shared. Larger estimated richness was generally recorded for naive subsets relative to memory subsets.

The sample was memory CD4+ T cells from PBMCs. Indicated subset: CD45RA-negative fraction. This TCR was recovered from a man aged 18-30 years in good health. Some clones in this sample may be carry-over from other donors' samples.

The CDR3 sequence is CASSENWGSGNTIYF. In DNA form, the CDR3 reads TGTGCCAGCAGTGAAAATTGGGGATCTGGAAACACCATATATTTT. The chain joins TRBV5-4 to TRBJ1-3; D unclear. This CDR3 comprises 15 residues. Trimming shortened V by 5 bases and J by 1 base, and 13 bases separated the two germline ends. The V gene's germline CDR1 is SGHNT and CDR2 YYREEE (reference sequence).